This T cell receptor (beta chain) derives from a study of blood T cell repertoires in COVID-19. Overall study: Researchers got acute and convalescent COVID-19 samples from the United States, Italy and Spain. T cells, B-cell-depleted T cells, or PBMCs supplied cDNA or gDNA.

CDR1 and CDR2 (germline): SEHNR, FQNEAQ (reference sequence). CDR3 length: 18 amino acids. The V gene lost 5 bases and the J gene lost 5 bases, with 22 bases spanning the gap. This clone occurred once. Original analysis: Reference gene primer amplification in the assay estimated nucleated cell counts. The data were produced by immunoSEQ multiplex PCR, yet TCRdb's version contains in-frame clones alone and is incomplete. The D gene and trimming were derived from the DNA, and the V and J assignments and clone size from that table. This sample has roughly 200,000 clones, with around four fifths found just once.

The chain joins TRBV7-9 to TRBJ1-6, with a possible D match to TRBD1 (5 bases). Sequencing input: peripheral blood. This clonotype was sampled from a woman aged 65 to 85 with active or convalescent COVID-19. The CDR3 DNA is TGTGCCAGCAGCACCCTACAGGACGCCCGGACCAATAATTCACCCCTCCACTTT. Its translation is CASSTLQDARTNNSPLHF.